These 32 T cell receptor beta chains originate from one sample sequenced in a study of technical replicates of blood from a few donors. Sequencing used immunoSEQ multiplex PCR; TCRdb keeps in-frame clones, though not all of them. The table includes tens of thousands of clones, roughly 94% detected once. The sequenced sample was T cells isolated from PBMCs. Source of these receptors: a human donor in good health.

J is TRBJ2-2 and V is TRBV28; D is perhaps TRBD1 (6 bases). V lost 5 bases and J lost 2, with 12 bases in between. Germline V gene lookup returns CDR1 MDHEN and CDR2 SYDVKM. The CDR3 runs 15 residues. The CDR3 loop reads CASSMGHTNTGELFF. For the CDR3, the DNA is TGTGCCAGCAGTATGGGACATACTAACACCGGGGAGCTGTTTTTT.

This clone was detected only a few times. J is TRBJ1-1 and V is TRBV6-5; tentative D call: TRBD1 (5 bases). Trimming cost V 6 bases and J 8 bases, with 19 bases left between them. Germline V gene data show CDR1 as MNHEY and CDR2 as SVGAGI. The CDR3 totals 14 residues. The CDR3 loop is CASRRGGTFVEAFF. Here the CDR3 DNA reads TGTGCCAGCAGGAGAGGAGGGACGTTTGTCGAAGCTTTCTTT.

In DNA, the CDR3 is TGCGCCAGCAGCCAAGGGGAGAGTTCCTACAATGAGCAGTTCTTC. This translates into CASSQGESSYNEQFF. The rearrangement joins TRBV4-1 to TRBJ2-1; a weak D match, TRBD2 (5 bases). Trimming shortened V by 1 base and J by 1 base, and 8 bases separated the two germline ends. CDR3 size: 15 residues. Germline lookup yields CDR1 MGHRA and CDR2 YSYEKL.

This rearrangement joins TRBV6-1 to TRBJ1-3; 7 nucleotides agree with TRBD1. Looked up from germline, CDR1 is MNHNS and CDR2 is SASEGT. CDR3 length: 14 residues. Trimming at V came to 6 bases and at J to 0 bases, leaving 2 bases not matched to a gene. The CDR3 protein is CASSPGGSGNTIYF. DNA for the CDR3: TGTGCCAGCAGCCCAGGGGGCTCTGGAAACACCATATATTTT.

This chain joins TRBV7-9 and TRBJ1-1; the match to TRBD1 covers 7 bases. V trimming: 4 bases; J trimming: 9 bases; junction bases outside the gene matches: 14. Germline loops: CDR1 SEHNR, CDR2 FQNEAQ (reference sequence). The CDR3 runs to 15 residues. CDR3 protein: CASSSLRGEREQAFF. DNA for the CDR3: TGTGCCAGCAGCTCTCTCAGGGGGGAGAGAGAGCAAGCTTTCTTT.

J is TRBJ2-7 and V is TRBV28, with 7 bases matching TRBD1. This CDR3 region has 13 residues. Trimming cost V 8 bases and J 2 bases; bases outside gene matches: 6. Per the germline V gene, CDR1 is MDHEN and CDR2 is SYDVKM. CDR3 nucleotide sequence: TGTGCCAGCCTGGGGCAGGGGGCCTACGAGCAGTACTTC. Its translation: CASLGQGAYEQYF.

This clone was found once. The rearrangement joins TRBV4-1 to TRBJ1-1; D unclear. The CDR3 totals 13 residues. Germline assignment: CDR1 MGHRA and CDR2 YSYEKL. Trimming shortened V by 4 bases and J by 5 bases, and 11 bases separated the two germline ends. The CDR3 protein is CASSRIDLTEAFF. DNA of the CDR3: TGCGCCAGCAGCCGCATTGACTTGACTGAAGCTTTCTTT.

The chain joins TRBV7-2 to TRBJ2-1; D possibly corresponds to TRBD1 (6 bases). The CDR3 covers 14 residues. V lost 5 bases, J lost 5 bases, and 13 bases lay in between. Per the germline V gene, CDR1 is SGHTA and CDR2 is FQGNSA. The CDR3 DNA sequence: TGTGCCAGCAGCATACAGGGTATGAACAATGAGCAGTTCTTC. Translating gives CASSIQGMNNEQFF.

This chain connects TRBV9 to TRBJ2-5, with a tentative D call TRBD2 (5 bases). Trimming stripped 4 bases from V and 0 bases from J, with 10 bases between. The germline CDR1 and CDR2 sequences are SGDLS and YYNGEE. The CDR3 length is 14 residues. CDR3 sequence reads: CASSPGGNQETQYF. CDR3 coding DNA: TGTGCCAGCAGCCCAGGAGGTAACCAAGAGACCCAGTACTTC.

CDR3 coding DNA: TGTGCCAGCAGTTTGTCACAGGAAAATGAAAAACTGTTTTTT. It encodes CASSLSQENEKLFF. This chain links TRBV28 with TRBJ1-4, with a possible D match to TRBD1 (5 bases). Germline V gene lookup returns CDR1 MDHEN and CDR2 SYDVKM. V lost 3 bases, J lost 5 bases, and 10 bases lay in between. The CDR3 extends over 14 amino acids.

J is TRBJ2-1 and V is TRBV27, with 9 nucleotides matching TRBD2. J lost 2 bases, V lost 5 bases, and 1 base had no gene match. In germline, CDR1 is MNHEY, CDR2 SMNVEV (reference sequence). This CDR3 spans 14 amino acids. The CDR3 DNA sequence: TGTGCCAGCAGTCTAGCGGGAACCTACAATGAGCAGTTCTTC. Residues: CASSLAGTYNEQFF.

This clone was detected a few times. The chain links TRBV7-9 to TRBJ1-1; 8 bases align to TRBD1. V shed 5 bases, J shed 7 bases, and the junction held 9 bases outside the gene matches. The CDR3 has 14 amino acids. In germline, CDR1 is SEHNR, CDR2 FQNEAQ (reference sequence). CDR3 nucleotides: TGTGCCAGCAGCATAGGACAGGGAGAGGGTGAAGCTTTCTTT. Protein sequence: CASSIGQGEGEAFF.

V usage is TRBV14 and J usage is TRBJ1-1; D gene uncertain. Germline V gives CDR1 SGHDN, CDR2 FVKESK. The CDR3 covers 16 residues. The germline V and J ends were trimmed by 1 base and 4 bases, with 16 bases remaining between them. CDR3 in DNA: TGTGCCAGCAGCCAAGTGCCGGGAAGGGCAGGCACTGAAGCTTTCTTT. Translated, it gives CASSQVPGRAGTEAFF. The entire variable domain, with the rest obtained from reference TRBV14 and TRBJ1-1, is as follows: EAGVTQFPSHSVIEKGQTVTLRCDPISGHDNLYWYRRVMGKEIKFLLHFVKESKQDESGMPNNRFLAERTGGTYSTLKVQPAELEDSGVYFCASSQVPGRAGTEAFFGQGTRLTVV.

The gene calls are TRBV19 and TRBJ1-2; D is uncertain. V lost 5 bases to trimming and J lost 10 bases, with 26 bases between them. The CDR3 has 16 residues. Germline V gives CDR1 LNHDA, CDR2 SQIVND (reference sequence). CDR3 loop: CASSYRSILGWLYYTF. The CDR3 DNA is TGTGCCAGTAGTTACCGGAGTATATTAGGCTGGCTCTACTACACCTTC.

The chain recombines TRBV7-8 with TRBJ2-3, with a possible D match to TRBD1 (6 bases). CDR3 length: 17 residues. CDR1 is SGHVS, CDR2 FQNEAQ, per germline. V lost 4 bases, J lost 1 base, and 18 bases lay in between. CDR3 sequence reads: CASSSPTGHHRTDTQYF. The CDR3, as DNA: TGTGCCAGCAGCTCACCGACGGGACATCATCGCACAGATACGCAGTATTTT.

V and J are TRBV4-1 and TRBJ2-7; TRBD1 is a possible D gene (5 bases). The V and J ends lost 4 bases and 1 base respectively, with 14 bases between them. This CDR3 comprises 15 residues. The V gene's germline CDR1 is MGHRA and CDR2 YSYEKL. The DNA of the CDR3 is TGCGCCAGCAGCCTCAGGGAAGGGGCTTCCTACGAGCAGTACTTC. This encodes CASSLREGASYEQYF.

The chain has TRBV5-4 and TRBJ1-4; D is unclear. Trimming removed 2 bases from V and 5 bases from J, with 13 bases in between. The germline V gene encodes CDR1 SGHNT and CDR2 YYREEE (reference sequence). This CDR3 is 15 amino acids long. This chain's CDR3 is CASSLGSGKNEKLFF. The CDR3 DNA follows: TGTGCCAGCAGCTTAGGATCCGGGAAGAATGAAAAACTGTTTTTT.

The chain links TRBV2 to TRBJ2-7; no clear D. The V gene lost 4 bases and the J gene lost 2 bases, with 18 bases spanning the gap. Germline values: CDR1 SNHLY, CDR2 FYNNEI. This CDR3 comprises 16 residues. CDR3 DNA sequence: TGTGCCAGCAGTGGCGCTGGGCTCCAGCCCGCCTACGAGCAGTACTTC. Encoded protein: CASSGAGLQPAYEQYF.

This chain connects TRBV27 to TRBJ1-1; 7 bases map to TRBD1. Germline V gene sequence: CDR1 MNHEY, CDR2 SMNVEV (reference sequence). The CDR3 length is 14 residues. Trimming at V came to 2 bases and at J to 6 bases, leaving 6 bases not matched to a gene. The CDR3 region is CASSLRPTGAEAFF. The CDR3 DNA follows: TGTGCCAGCAGTTTAAGGCCTACAGGGGCTGAAGCTTTCTTT.

The chain links TRBV27 to TRBJ2-3; maybe TRBD1 (6 bases). CDR3 size: 17 residues. Germline assignment: CDR1 MNHEY and CDR2 SMNVEV (reference sequence). The V and J ends lost 5 bases and 0 bases respectively, with 18 bases between them. Here the CDR3 DNA reads TGTGCCAGCAGTATACGACAGGCGCATTCTAGCACAGATACGCAGTATTTT. This translates into CASSIRQAHSSTDTQYF.

V usage is TRBV5-1 and J usage is TRBJ2-1; 12 bases are a match to TRBD2. V lost 4 bases to trimming and J lost 0 bases; unmatched junction nucleotides: 8. Germline lookup yields CDR1 SGHRS and CDR2 YFSETQ. The CDR3 extends over 18 amino acids. DNA for the CDR3: TGCGCCAGCAGCGAAGCGGGACTAGCGGGTAACTCCTACAATGAGCAGTTCTTC. Residues: CASSEAGLAGNSYNEQFF. Drawing the rest from reference TRBV5-1 and TRBJ2-1, the complete variable domain is KAGVTQTPRYLIKTRGQQVTLSCSPISGHRSVSWYQQTPGQGLQFLFEYFSETQRNKGNFPGRFSGRQFSNSRSEMNVSTLELGDSALYLCASSEAGLAGNSYNEQFFGPGTRLTVL.

V and J are TRBV28 and TRBJ1-5; perhaps TRBD1 as D (5 bases). The CDR3 runs 15 residues. The germline V and J ends were trimmed by 5 bases and 5 bases, with 16 bases remaining between them. Germline V gives CDR1 MDHEN, CDR2 SYDVKM. The CDR3 sequence: CASSVRDGTHQPQHF. The CDR3 coding sequence is TGTGCCAGCAGTGTCCGGGACGGGACTCATCAGCCCCAGCATTTT.

The chain employs TRBV7-9 and TRBJ2-7, with D unresolved. CDR3 length: 14 amino acids. The V and J ends lost 5 bases and 3 bases respectively, with 14 bases between them. Germline V lookup: CDR1 SEHNR, CDR2 FQNEAQ (reference sequence). The CDR3 DNA follows: TGTGCCAGCAGCAGCGAAAGGCTTAACTACGAGCAGTACTTC. It is translated as CASSSERLNYEQYF.

The J gene is TRBJ1-3, the V gene TRBV6-5; TRBD1 might be the D (5 bases). The CDR3 extends over 14 amino acids. V lost 11 bases and J lost 2, with 16 bases in between. Germline V gene lookup returns CDR1 MNHEY and CDR2 SVGAGI. The CDR3 sequence is CAAYGGDAGNTIYF. DNA for the CDR3: TGTGCCGCTTATGGAGGGGATGCTGGAAACACCATATATTTT.

This sequence joins TRBV28 and TRBJ2-7; D not resolved. CDR1 is MDHEN and CDR2 is SYDVKM in the germline V gene. This CDR3 region has 14 residues. V lost 6 bases and J 4 bases, leaving 16 bases between the germline ends. The CDR3 loop is CASSPGVRLYEQYF. Here the CDR3 DNA reads TGTGCCAGCAGCCCCGGAGTCCGTTTGTACGAGCAGTACTTC.

CDR3 in amino acids: CAISSGGYGYTF. Written as DNA, the CDR3 is TGTGCCATCAGTTCAGGGGGCTATGGCTACACCTTC. The chain recombines TRBV10-3 with TRBJ1-2, with 7 bases fitting TRBD1. Germline V lookup: CDR1 ENHRY, CDR2 SYGVKD. Germline trimming cut 5 bases from V and 4 bases from J; bases unmatched to any gene: 1. The CDR3 contains 12 residues.

The chain's CDR3 is CASSLDTANYGYTF. CDR3 in DNA: TGTGCCAGCAGTTTGGACACAGCAAACTATGGCTACACCTTC. V usage is TRBV27 and J usage is TRBJ1-2; tentative D call: TRBD1 (5 bases). CDR1 MNHEY and CDR2 SMNVEV come from the germline V gene (reference sequence). Trimming took 3 bases from V and 2 from J, leaving 10 bases between them. The CDR3 consists of 14 residues.

This chain links TRBV7-9 with TRBJ1-4; no clear D gene. V lost 0 bases and J lost 2, with 7 bases in between. Looked up from germline, CDR1 is SEHNR and CDR2 is FQNEAQ (reference sequence). The CDR3 has 15 amino acids. Here the CDR3 reads CASSLARGTNEKLFF. Written as DNA, the CDR3 is TGTGCCAGCAGCTTAGCCAGAGGTACTAATGAAAAACTGTTTTTT.

Here the CDR3 reads CASSYRSSAYNEQFF. CDR3 bases: TGTGCCAGCAGTTATAGGAGTAGCGCTTACAATGAGCAGTTCTTC. The chain carries TRBV6-5 and TRBJ2-1, with D maybe TRBD2 (5 bases). The germline gives CDR1 MNHEY, CDR2 SVGAGI. This CDR3 is 15 amino acids long. Trimming removed 3 bases from V and 4 bases from J, with 13 bases in between.

The chain joins TRBV4-3 to TRBJ2-7; TRBD1 matches 10 bases. This CDR3 is 17 amino acids long. J was trimmed by 4 bases and V by 1 base; bases with no gene match: 10. Germline V gives CDR1 LGHNA, CDR2 YSLEER. CDR3 amino acids: CASSQVEPGQGTYEQYF. In DNA, the CDR3 is TGCGCCAGCAGCCAAGTAGAACCGGGACAGGGGACATACGAGCAGTACTTC.

This clone has a single count. This sequence joins TRBV27 and TRBJ2-1, with 9 bases that match TRBD2. V gave up 3 bases and J gave up 7 bases; unmatched junction bases: 7. The CDR3 sequence is 15 residues long. Germline V gene data show CDR1 as MNHEY and CDR2 as SMNVEV (reference sequence). CDR3 nucleotides: TGTGCCAGCAGTTTGGGGGCGGGAGGGCCTAATGAGCAGTTCTTC. It codes for CASSLGAGGPNEQFF.

This sequence joins TRBV7-6 and TRBJ2-1; 11 positions match TRBD2. The CDR3 runs to 16 residues. Germline V gene sequence: CDR1 SGHVS, CDR2 FNYEAQ. V shed 1 base, J shed 8 bases, and the junction held 7 bases outside the gene matches. CDR3 sequence: CASSLGSGRALDEQFF. The CDR3 bases are TGTGCCAGCAGCTTAGGTAGCGGGAGGGCCTTGGATGAGCAGTTCTTC.